The next 8 T cell receptor beta chains were all read from a single sample in a study of CXCR3-negative and CXCR3-positive naive CD8 T cells (dated by TCRdb to about 2019). Sequencing relied on a NextSeq 550. The Human TCR Profiling Kit (MiLaboratory) was used to prepare UMI-labeled 5' RACE TRB cDNA libraries. One entry per CDR3 protein sequence results from the TCRdb reprocessing of the reads, with DNA left out. The data table for this sample lists approximately 8,500 distinct CDR3 sequences. The top ten clonotypes cover approximately 1.1% of the sample. The sample consisted of naive CXCR3- CD8+ T cells from blood. In light of the paper, this sample's cell subset or site label describes: CD45RO-CCR7+CD27+CD95- naive CD8+ T cells lacking CXCR3 (TNR3-). These receptors all stem from a human donor in good health. Some clones in this sample may be carry-over from other donors' samples.

This chain uses TRBV29-1 with TRBJ1-2; as DNA is missing, the TRBD1 call by TCRdb cannot be tested. Germline V gene sequence: CDR1 SQVTM, CDR2 ANQGSEA. This CDR3 spans 14 amino acids. The CDR3: CSGGPGQDNYGYTF.

V is TRBV20-1 and J is TRBJ1-1; TCRdb lists TRBD1, though no DNA is available to test this call. CDR3 length equals 13 residues. CDR1 DFQATT and CDR2 SNEGSKA come from the germline V gene (reference sequence). The CDR3 loop is CSARQGAWTEAFF.

This clonotype registers medium-sized by frequency. The chain has TRBV6-1 and TRBJ2-1; TCRdb's D gene call, TRBD1, goes unchecked for lack of DNA. CDR3 length equals 15 residues. Germline V gene lookup returns CDR1 MNHNS and CDR2 SASEGT. Here the CDR3 reads CASSSRDISYNEQFF.

This chain joins TRBV20-1 and TRBJ2-1; TCRdb's D call of TRBD1 is untestable without DNA. CDR1 is DFQATT and CDR2 is SNEGSKA in the germline V gene (reference sequence). There are 12 residues in the CDR3. CDR3 residues: CSASGTNNEQFF.

The V gene is TRBV11-3, the J gene TRBJ2-1; the TCRdb D gene call, TRBD2, has no DNA to confirm it. The CDR3 runs to 15 residues. Germline V gives CDR1 SGHNT, CDR2 YENEEA. The CDR3 here is CASSNGLAGDNEQFF.

J is TRBJ1-1 and V is TRBV19; TCRdb indicates TRBD1, and absent DNA this call remains unverified. Per the germline V gene, CDR1 is LNHDA and CDR2 is SQIVND (reference sequence). The CDR3 runs to 13 residues. This CDR3 is CASSARDGTEAFF.

The V call is TRBV7-2, the J call TRBJ2-1; no DNA is available, so the TRBD2 call from TCRdb remains unchecked. Germline CDR1 is SGHTA and CDR2 is FQGNSA. The CDR3 spans 16 residues. The CDR3 protein is CASSSWTSGSSGEQFF.

This clonotype is labeled medium-sized (0.01 to 0.1%) based on frequency. The chain uses TRBV4-3 and TRBJ1-3. Germline values: CDR1 LGHNA, CDR2 YSLEER. The CDR3 consists of 16 residues. The CDR3 here is CASSQDKFSSGNTIYF.